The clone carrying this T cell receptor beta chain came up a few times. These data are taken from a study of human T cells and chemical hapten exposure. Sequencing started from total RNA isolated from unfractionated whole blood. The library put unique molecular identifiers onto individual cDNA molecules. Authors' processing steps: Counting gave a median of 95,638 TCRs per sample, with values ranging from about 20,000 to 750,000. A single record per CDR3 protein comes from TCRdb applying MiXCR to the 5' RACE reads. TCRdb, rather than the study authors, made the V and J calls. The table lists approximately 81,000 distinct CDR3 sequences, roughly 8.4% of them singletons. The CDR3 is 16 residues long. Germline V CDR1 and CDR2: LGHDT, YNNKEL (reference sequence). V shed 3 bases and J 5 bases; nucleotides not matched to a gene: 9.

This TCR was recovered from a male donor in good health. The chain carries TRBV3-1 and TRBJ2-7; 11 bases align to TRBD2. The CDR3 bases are TGTGCCAGCAGCCAGAAACTAGCGGGAGCCGGTAACGAGCAGTACTTC. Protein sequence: CASSQKLAGAGNEQYF.